This T cell receptor (beta chain) appears in the sequencing data of a study of Graves' ophthalmopathy and Graves' hyperthyroidism. From germline, CDR1 is SGDLS and CDR2 YYNGEE. This CDR3 is 11 amino acids long. Between the trimmed V and J ends, which lost 6 bases and 6 bases, there was a span of 6 bases. The TCR beta CDR3 regions underwent amplification from RNA transcripts. Scientists carried out first-round RT-PCR using HTBI primers and then a second-round multiplex PCR. MiXCR, run by TCRdb on the multiplex PCR reads, gives a single entry per CDR3 protein. The sample consists of over 450,000 distinct CDR3 sequences, about an eighth of them appearing once. This clonotype occurred many times. Moderate-to-severe activity, CAS at least 3, NOSPECS at least 4 and duration under 3 months characterized donors with ophthalmopathy.

The sample comprised blood. The source of this sequence is a woman aged 30 to 39 with Graves' ophthalmopathy. This chain uses TRBV9 with TRBJ2-2; D not certain. CDR3 region: CASKGSGELFF. As DNA, the CDR3 is TGTGCCAGCAAGGGCTCCGGGGAGCTGTTTTTT.